Listed here are 27 T cell receptor beta chains from one sample, sequenced in a study of blood T cell repertoires in COVID-19. Repertoires were generated with immunoSEQ multiplex PCR, while TCRdb's copy carries only in-frame clones and drops some. This sample has some 98,000 clones, with 80% found just once. Specimen: peripheral blood. These receptors were taken from a human donor in a cohort sampled during active COVID-19.

This clone was seen once. This chain uses TRBV5-6 with TRBJ2-5; 9 bases line up with TRBD1. Germline values: CDR1 SGHDT, CDR2 YYEEEE. V gave up 2 bases and J gave up 4 bases; unmatched junction bases: 6. This CDR3 is built from 15 residues. The CDR3 DNA reads as TGTGCCAGCAGCTTACCATTGACAGGGGGAGAGACCCAGTACTTC. As protein: CASSLPLTGGETQYF.

The chain uses TRBV27 and TRBJ2-5; the match to TRBD2 covers 12 bases. The J segment lost 3 bases and the V segment lost 3 bases, leaving 2 bases of the junction unmatched. From germline, CDR1 is MNHEY and CDR2 SMNVEV (reference sequence). The length of the CDR3 is 15 residues. The CDR3 is CASSFLAGGEETQYF. The CDR3, as DNA: TGTGCCAGCAGTTTCCTAGCGGGAGGGGAAGAGACCCAGTACTTC.

The chain has TRBV18 and TRBJ2-7; 12 nucleotides line up with TRBD1. The CDR3 loop spans 14 amino acids. V shed 3 bases and J 6 bases; nucleotides not matched to a gene: 3. CDR1 is KGHSH, CDR2 LQKENI, per germline. The CDR3 loop reads CASSPGTGGPEQYF. The CDR3, as DNA: TGTGCCAGCTCACCGGGGACAGGGGGCCCCGAGCAGTACTTC.

This chain links TRBV19 with TRBJ2-1, with 7 bases aligning to TRBD1. V trimming: 6 bases; J trimming: 5 bases; junction bases outside the gene matches: 10. The germline V gene encodes CDR1 LNHDA and CDR2 SQIVND (reference sequence). This CDR3 is built from 15 residues. The CDR3 spells CASSLTTGSNNEQFF. CDR3 bases: TGTGCCAGTAGCCTTACGACAGGGTCGAACAATGAGCAGTTCTTC. The full variable domain, rest sourced from reference TRBV19 and TRBJ2-1, is DGGITQSPKYLFRKEGQNVTLSCEQNLNHDAMYWYRQDPGQGLRLIYYSQIVNDFQKGDIAEGYSVSREKKESFPLTVTSAQKNPTAFYLCASSLTTGSNNEQFFGPGTRLTVL.

V usage is TRBV28 and J usage is TRBJ1-1; TRBD1 agrees at 8 bases. Trimming at V came to 4 bases and at J to 4 bases, leaving 8 bases not matched to a gene. The CDR3 has 15 residues. Germline-derived CDR1 and CDR2 are MDHEN and SYDVKM. CDR3 bases: TGTGCCAGCAGTTCCCCAGGGGGCCCTAGCACTGAAGCTTTCTTT. Its translation is CASSSPGGPSTEAFF.

V and J are TRBV7-9 and TRBJ2-7; 11 nucleotides match TRBD2. The CDR3 sequence is 15 residues long. Germline values: CDR1 SEHNR, CDR2 FQNEAQ (reference sequence). With V trimmed by 6 bases and J by 5 bases, 9 bases remained unmatched. The CDR3 here is CASSRLAGNSNEQYF. The CDR3 bases are TGTGCCAGCAGTCGACTAGCGGGAAACAGTAACGAGCAGTACTTC.

This clone occurred a few times. The V gene is TRBV2, the J gene TRBJ2-7, with TRBD1 matching over 9 bases. This CDR3 spans 14 amino acids. The germline V gene encodes CDR1 SNHLY and CDR2 FYNNEI. J gave up 6 bases and V 5 bases, and 8 bases lay outside the gene matches. CDR3 nucleotides: TGTGCCAGCAGTAATACGAGGACAGGGGTCGAGCAGTACTTC. This codes for CASSNTRTGVEQYF. The variable domain in full, with the rest retrieved from reference TRBV2 and TRBJ2-7, is EPEVTQTPSHQVTQMGQEVILRCVPISNHLYFYWYRQILGQKVEFLVSFYNNEISEKSEIFDDQFSVERPDGSNFTLKIRSTKLEDSAMYFCASSNTRTGVEQYFGPGTRLTVT.

The genes are TRBV28 and TRBJ1-4; no firm D call. With 6 bases removed from V and 5 bases from J, the gap between germline ends came to 10 bases. The CDR3 runs 13 residues. Germline V lookup: CDR1 MDHEN, CDR2 SYDVKM. DNA of the CDR3: TGTGCCAGCAGACCGGGAGGGAATGAAAAACTGTTTTTT. Translating gives CASRPGGNEKLFF.

The gene calls are TRBV6-1 and TRBJ1-3, with a possible D match to TRBD1 (5 bases). V dropped 1 base and J dropped 4 bases, with 11 bases sitting between them. In germline, CDR1 is MNHNS, CDR2 SASEGT. The CDR3 loop spans 15 amino acids. For the CDR3, the DNA is TGTGCCAGCAGTGAAGGGGGCAACCCCGGAAACACCATATATTTT. Encoded protein: CASSEGGNPGNTIYF.

With regard to this clone: A junction end diverges from the germline sequence, so it may reflect a read error. The chain carries TRBV7-9 and TRBJ2-7, with 7 bases aligning to TRBD2. Germline CDR1 reads SEHNR; CDR2 reads FQNEAQ (reference sequence). The CDR3 is made up of 15 amino acids. For the CDR3, the DNA is TGTGCCAGCGGCTTCGAAATAGCGGGCGGGCAGGAGCAGTACTTC. Translating it yields CASGFEIAGGQEQYF.

In this sample, this clone turned up many times. The rearrangement joins TRBV4-1 to TRBJ2-7; tentatively, D is TRBD2 (5 bases). The CDR3 contains 15 residues. The germline V and J ends were trimmed by 4 bases and 2 bases, with 15 bases remaining between them. Germline assignment: CDR1 MGHRA and CDR2 YSYEKL. CDR3 protein: CASSRSGSLPYEQYF. The CDR3 DNA is TGCGCCAGCAGCCGGTCGGGGTCCCTTCCCTACGAGCAGTACTTC.

CDR3 DNA sequence: TGTGCCAGCAGCCCCGTCCCTTCCGAGCAGTACTTC. Its protein is CASSPVPSEQYF. The chain uses TRBV7-9 and TRBJ2-7; no firm D call. V was cut by 5 bases and J by 6 bases, with 11 bases left in between. The CDR3 loop spans 12 amino acids. CDR1 and CDR2 from the germline V gene are SEHNR and FQNEAQ (reference sequence).

A note on this clone: Other DNA sequences in the same sample also yield this CDR3. Here the CDR3 reads CASVAERSKSRNYEQYF. The CDR3 bases are TGTGCCAGCGTGGCAGAGAGGTCGAAATCCCGGAACTACGAGCAGTACTTC. The chain employs TRBV21-1 and TRBJ2-7; the D call TRBD2 from the table was never checked on the DNA. TRBV21-1 is a pseudogene segment. The CDR3 length is 17 residues.

This clone was seen a handful of times. This chain connects TRBV6-5 to TRBJ2-7; TRBD1 aligns across 7 bases. The CDR3 has 12 residues. CDR1 is MNHEY, CDR2 SVGAGI, per germline. V lost 7 bases to trimming and J lost 12 bases; unmatched junction nucleotides: 12. As DNA, the CDR3 is TGTGCCAGCACGACAGGTTCCTCAGGGGGGTACTTC. Translated, it gives CASTTGSSGGYF.

This clone was picked up one time. V usage is TRBV28 and J usage is TRBJ2-5; 11 bases are shared with TRBD2. Germline V lookup: CDR1 MDHEN, CDR2 SYDVKM. The J segment lost 5 bases and the V segment lost 4 bases, leaving 15 bases of the junction unmatched. This CDR3 region has 18 residues. The CDR3 here is CASSSGTSGVIPSETQYF. In nucleotides, the CDR3 is TGTGCCAGCAGTTCCGGGACTAGCGGCGTTATACCAAGCGAGACCCAGTACTTC.

This clone was picked up one time. This chain joins TRBV3-1 (or the pseudogene TRBV3-2) and TRBJ1-3, with TRBD1 identical over 11 bases. The V and J ends lost 4 bases and 0 bases, in that order; junction bases with no gene match: 11. Germline assignment: CDR1 LGHDT and CDR2 YNNKEL (reference sequence). The CDR3 length is 19 residues. CDR3 nucleotide sequence: TGTGCCAGCAGCCTTATAGGACAGGGGGCTGCCTACTCTGGAAACACCATATATTTT. Its translation: CASSLIGQGAAYSGNTIYF.

The chain uses TRBV10-3 and TRBJ2-1; TRBD1 might be the D (6 bases). The CDR3 has 19 residues. V lost 7 bases and J 0 bases, leaving 25 bases between the germline ends. Germline CDR1 is ENHRY and CDR2 is SYGVKD. The CDR3 loop reads CAIMNRVPLKGVSYNEQFF. The DNA of the CDR3 is TGTGCCATCATGAACAGGGTCCCCTTGAAAGGCGTCTCCTACAATGAGCAGTTCTTC.

This clone was counted once. The chain joins TRBV18 to TRBJ2-4, with 10 bases aligning to TRBD1. Trimming at V came to 0 bases and at J to 6 bases, leaving 2 bases not matched to a gene. Germline V lookup: CDR1 KGHSH, CDR2 LQKENI. The CDR3 is 15 amino acids. The CDR3 DNA follows: TGTGCCAGCTCACCACCGGGACAGGGGTTAAACATTCAGTACTTC. Translation gives CASSPPGQGLNIQYF. Supplemented by reference TRBV18 and TRBJ2-4, the full variable domain reads NAGVMQNPRHLVRRRGQEARLRCSPMKGHSHVYWYRQLPEEGLKFMVYLQKENIIDESGMPKERFSAEFPKEGPSILRIQQVVRGDSAAYFCASSPPGQGLNIQYFGAGTRLSVL.

The chain employs TRBV5-1 and TRBJ2-7; 9 bases line up with TRBD1. CDR3 size: 16 residues. Germline assignment: CDR1 SGHRS and CDR2 YFSETQ. Losses at the gene ends were 0 bases for V and 2 bases for J; bases not matched to a gene: 6. CDR3 bases: TGCGCCAGCAGCTTGGGTGACAGGGGGTCTGCCTACGAGCAGTACTTC. Translation gives CASSLGDRGSAYEQYF.

This chain connects TRBV28 to TRBJ2-7, with 12 bases fitting TRBD1. The CDR3 covers 15 residues. The V segment lost 5 bases and the J segment 4 bases; nucleotides outside the gene matches: 6. Per germline, CDR1 MDHEN and CDR2 SYDVKM. DNA for the CDR3: TGTGCCAGCAGTCCACCGGGACAGGGGGCATACGAGCAGTACTTC. Residues: CASSPPGQGAYEQYF.

The chain employs TRBV18 and TRBJ2-7; TRBD2 aligns across 12 bases. The J segment lost 4 bases and the V segment lost 6 bases, leaving 10 bases of the junction unmatched. The CDR3 length is 16 residues. From germline, CDR1 is KGHSH and CDR2 LQKENI. The CDR3 DNA reads as TGTGCCAGCTCCCTTGGACTAGCGGGAAACCTGTACGAGCAGTACTTC. Residues: CASSLGLAGNLYEQYF.

The V call is TRBV5-1, the J call TRBJ2-3, with TRBD2 matching over 10 bases. Trimming took 0 bases from V and 2 from J; bases not matched to a gene: 3. CDR1 and CDR2 (germline): SGHRS, YFSETQ. This CDR3 spans 16 amino acids. The CDR3 nucleotides read TGCGCCAGCAGCTTGGGAGGACTAGCGGACACAGATACGCAGTATTTT. Its translation: CASSLGGLADTDTQYF.

V gene TRBV2 combines with J gene TRBJ1-1, with D unclear. V lost 7 bases to trimming and J lost 0 bases, with 6 bases between them. This CDR3 has 12 residues. Germline V gene sequence: CDR1 SNHLY, CDR2 FYNNEI. The CDR3 nucleotides read TGTGCCAGCACCAACTTGAACACTGAAGCTTTCTTT. Its protein is CASTNLNTEAFF.

This rearrangement joins TRBV2 to TRBJ1-1; tentatively, D is TRBD1 (6 bases). The CDR3 is made up of 14 amino acids. Germline CDR1 and CDR2: SNHLY and FYNNEI. Trimming took 1 base from V and 0 from J, leaving 6 bases between them. The CDR3, as DNA: TGTGCCAGCAGTGAAGAGGGGGTGAACACTGAAGCTTTCTTT. Its translation: CASSEEGVNTEAFF.

CDR3 residues: CASSFAGTVSSSYEQYF. The CDR3 nucleotides read TGCGCCAGCAGCTTTGCCGGGACAGTTTCGAGCTCCTACGAGCAGTACTTC. The chain joins TRBV5-1 to TRBJ2-7; 7 bases are a match to TRBD1. The junction had 11 bases not matched to a gene; V was cut back by 2 bases and J by 0 bases. CDR3 length equals 17 residues. CDR1 is SGHRS and CDR2 is YFSETQ in the germline V gene.

The CDR3: CAFAETVGYTF. The CDR3, as DNA: TGTGCCTTCGCGGAGACTGTTGGCTACACCTTC. The chain joins TRBV30 to TRBJ1-2; D is unclear. V was trimmed by 7 bases and J by 7 bases, leaving 13 bases between them. Germline V gene lookup returns CDR1 GTSNPN and CDR2 SVGIG (reference sequence). This CDR3 has 11 residues.

The J gene is TRBJ1-1, the V gene TRBV2; D is perhaps TRBD1 (6 bases). V gave up 7 bases and J gave up 1 base, with 10 bases separating them. The CDR3 loop spans 13 amino acids. Germline CDR1 SNHLY, CDR2 FYNNEI. The CDR3 spells CASTRTENTEAFF. The CDR3 nucleotides are TGTGCCAGCACTAGGACAGAGAACACTGAAGCTTTCTTT. Based on the CDR3 plus reference TRBV2 and TRBJ1-1, the full variable domain is EPEVTQTPSHQVTQMGQEVILRCVPISNHLYFYWYRQILGQKVEFLVSFYNNEISEKSEIFDDQFSVERPDGSNFTLKIRSTKLEDSAMYFCASTRTENTEAFFGQGTRLTVV.